This T cell receptor (beta chain) appears in the sequencing data of a study of T cell responses to AZD1222 COVID-19 vaccine (dated by TCRdb to the early 2020s). Describing the broader study: TCR sequencing covered 230 to 250 trial participants: 200 to 220 given two doses of AZD1222 and about 26 given two doses of MenACWY control vaccine. Trial participants were enrolled by age into 18-55, 56-69 and 70-plus year subgroups, with roughly 160, 29 and 62 TCR-sequenced participants respectively.

The CDR3 regions of human TCRbeta chains were subjected to immunosequencing. Per the original workflow: TCRs in the repertoires were matched against a reference library of SARS-CoV-2-specific TCRs that had been generated with the MIRA antigen-specificity platform. Breadth was defined as the fraction of unique TCRs that were SARS-CoV-2-associated. Depth was defined as the fraction of total T cells that were SARS-CoV-2-associated. Using the MIRA data, each spike-specific TCR was mapped to the spike region that the TCR reacts to and placed in a CD4 or CD8 class. Log10-transformed breadth and depth values were compared by one-way ANOVA with Sidak's multiple comparisons tests. TCRdb took over this immuneACCESS table, retaining in-frame rearrangements with V and J assigned. Such tables are incomplete; in checked studies, under half of the missing clones stem from an unresolved V gene, and the remainder is unexplained. V and J calls and clone size are as listed in that table; D and trimming were resolved from the DNA. This sample comprises approximately 140,000 clones, under 95% of them detected only once. Around 2.8% of the sample rests with the top ten.

Compared with germline, V lacks 5 bases and J lacks 0 bases; bases without a gene match: 6. The CDR3 numbers 15 residues from cysteine through phenylalanine. Here the CDR3 DNA is all that survives: 45 bases in frame from base 1. The germline V gene provides CDR1 MNHEY and CDR2 SVGAGI. The time point label here, explained by the study, means: baseline before first vaccination. The treatment or condition label here, explained by the study, means: meningococcal conjugate vaccine given as trial control. Samples from vaccinated people were obtained from the UK trials COV001 and COV002, which included a single-blind randomized controlled phase 2/3 trial of AZD1222 (ChAdOx1 nCoV-19) in healthy adults. For TCRbeta chain sequencing, PBMC samples from trial participants were taken at day 0 and at day 28 after the second dose. General findings and caveats noted by the study authors: The whole spike protein was spanned by vaccine-associated CD4 TCRs, and dominant responses were seen in regions 160-218 and 743-854. Only a handful of AZD1222 recipients were SARS-CoV-2 seropositive at baseline, limiting conclusions about previously exposed vaccinees. No day 14 peak-response samples were available, so repertoires were characterized only after the peak T cell response. Spike-specific TCR breadth and depth rose significantly after two AZD1222 doses compared with day 0 and with MenACWY recipients. The 56-69-year group was small, and its depth increase did not reach significance, likely because of low power. Nearly half of unique spike-specific TCRs reportedly recognized epitopes outside regions mutated in the B.1.351 and B.1.1.7 variants. Participants were mostly white British, with more females than males. The authors suggested clonal diversity may have been underestimated.

The sample holds one count of this clone. What antigen it recognizes has not been identified. Base qualities are missing; no much larger clone stands one base away. This receptor chain uses TRBV6-5 and TRBJ1-2; TRBD1 agrees with 7 junctional bases. The sample here was peripheral blood, taken on day 0 of MenACWY control vaccination. This clonotype was sampled from an adult in good health. The CDR3 region has the sequence CASSLRGTANYGYTF. Read as DNA, the sequence is TGTGCCAGCAGTCTCAGAGGGACAGCTAACTATGGCTACACCTTC.